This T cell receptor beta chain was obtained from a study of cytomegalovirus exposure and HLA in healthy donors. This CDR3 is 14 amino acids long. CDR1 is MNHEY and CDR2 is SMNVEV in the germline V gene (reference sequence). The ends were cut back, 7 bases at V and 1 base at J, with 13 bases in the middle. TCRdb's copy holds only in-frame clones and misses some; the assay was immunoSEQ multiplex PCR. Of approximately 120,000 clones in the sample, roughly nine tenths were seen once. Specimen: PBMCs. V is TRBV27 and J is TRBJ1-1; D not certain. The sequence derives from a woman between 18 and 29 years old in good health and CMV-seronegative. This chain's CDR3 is CASIPGLGNTEAFF. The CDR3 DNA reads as TGTGCCAGCATCCCGGGTTTAGGGAACACTGAAGCTTTCTTT.